One TCR beta chain is described in this entry. Its antigen remains undetermined. It has no much larger one-base neighbor in the sample; base qualities were not kept. The same CDR3 also results from other DNA sequences found in this sample. Using the deep immunoSEQ assay, TCR CDR3 regions were amplified from genomic DNA by multiplex PCR. Extracted genomic DNA from each cell subset was distributed evenly across all wells of several immunoSEQ 96-well plates, and each plate was treated as a replicate. For sorted subsets, each replicate PCR was loaded with about 0.2 ug genomic DNA, equivalent to approximately 33,000 T cell genomes. Purified libraries were measured with a Qubit 3.0 fluorometer, size-checked on a Bioanalyzer 2100, and measured again with the KAPA Library Quantification kit. Each immunoSEQ 96-well plate was sequenced on its own single-read 150-cycle Illumina NextSeq 550 flow cell. Under the source paper's analysis protocol: The immunoSEQ output contained only junctional sequences without quality scores, so filtering could not match that applied to full-length reads. Sequences were annotated with PyIR, a Python wrapper for IgBLAST v1.9, using IMGT germline references to assign V/J genes and CDR3. Reads with weak V/J assignments (E-value above 1e-6), missing CDR3, stop codons, out-of-frame junctions, or ambiguous translated residues were removed. V3J clonotypes were defined as sequences sharing the same inferred V gene, J gene, and CDR3 amino acid sequence. Percentage overlap between repertoires was computed as shared unique clonotypes divided by the size of the smaller repertoire. Richness of each repertoire was evaluated using RTK rarefaction, the Chao1 estimator, and Recon v2.1 estimates of unobserved clonotypes. For all TCRbeta clonotypes obtained by the gDNA method from four donors, generation probabilities were computed with OLGA. Held by TCRdb, this immuneACCESS table contains in-frame sequences only and omits some clones. Under half of the omission traces to an unresolved V gene where checked; the cause of the rest is unknown. Clone size and the V and J calls come from that table; the DNA yielded D and trimming. The table for this sample lists roughly 2,000,000 clones; just under 95% of them were counted only once. 1% to 1.5% of the sample belongs to the ten largest clones.

The sample originates from a study of shared clonotypes between healthy human individuals (dated by TCRdb to 2020 to 2022). About the study as a whole: A couple of women and a few men aged 18 to 49 years were included in the cohort. The study deeply sequenced blood TCR repertoires of about 5 healthy adults to estimate repertoire size and the extent of clonotype sharing between individuals. For each donor, three plates each were used for CD4 naive and CD4 memory, two plates were used for CD8 naive, and one plate was used for CD8 memory. Between about 0.94 and 8.9 billion PBMCs per donor were obtained by leukapheresis. Libraries were prepared and TCR repertoires were sequenced by different laboratories using diverse techniques, in order to increase sequencing depth and limit assay-specific biases.

The study at large found these results: Higher generation probabilities were observed for clonotypes shared by all four sorted-subset donors than for non-shared clonotypes. The small number of donors limited the genetic and exposure-history diversity represented. Naive subsets generally had larger estimated clonotype richness than memory subsets. Only blood was sampled, and tissue TCR repertoires likely differ from those in blood. Incomplete sequencing was indicated by rarefaction of sorted-subset datasets, despite the large sequencing depth. When four donors were compared, the shared fraction of clonotypes was about 5.4% for naive CD4, roughly 3.3% for naive CD8, 2% to 2.5% for memory CD4, and around 0.4% for memory CD8. Based on pairwise subsampling, the degree of clonotype sharing among donors was expected to be affected by sequencing depth.

CD8 naive samples were CD45RO-negative cells positively selected for CCR7, giving a CD45RA+CCR7+ population that excluded TemRA cells. Healthy HIV-negative adults with no recently reported acute infections or vaccinations were included as donors. Every donor was a Caucasian adult living in Nashville, Tennessee, USA. After blood collection by leukapheresis, PBMCs were isolated using Ficoll-Histopaque density gradient centrifugation and then cryopreserved in the vapor phase of liquid nitrogen. Analytical flow cytometry was used to check the purity and quantity of every magnetically sorted T cell population. Genomic DNA was isolated from every sorted fraction and measured by UV absorbance on a Nanodrop 2000c. The sequencing sample was made of naive CD8+ T cells sorted from blood. The meaning of the sample's cell subset or site label: CD45RA+CCR7+. The clonotype was recovered from a young man in good health.

The CDR3 region has the sequence CASSLGGPGELFF. The DNA is TGTGCCAGCAGTTTGGGGGGTCCCGGGGAGCTGTTTTTT. The chain uses TRBV27 and TRBJ2-2; TRBD2 is a possible D gene, resting on 6 matching bases. Based on the germline V gene (reference sequence), the CDR1 and CDR2 sequences are MNHEY and SMNVEV. Including cysteine and phenylalanine, the CDR3 has 13 amino acids. Here the CDR3 DNA is all that survives: 39 bases in frame from base 1. Deletion took 3 bases off V and 6 bases off J, with a span of 8 bases between the germline ends.